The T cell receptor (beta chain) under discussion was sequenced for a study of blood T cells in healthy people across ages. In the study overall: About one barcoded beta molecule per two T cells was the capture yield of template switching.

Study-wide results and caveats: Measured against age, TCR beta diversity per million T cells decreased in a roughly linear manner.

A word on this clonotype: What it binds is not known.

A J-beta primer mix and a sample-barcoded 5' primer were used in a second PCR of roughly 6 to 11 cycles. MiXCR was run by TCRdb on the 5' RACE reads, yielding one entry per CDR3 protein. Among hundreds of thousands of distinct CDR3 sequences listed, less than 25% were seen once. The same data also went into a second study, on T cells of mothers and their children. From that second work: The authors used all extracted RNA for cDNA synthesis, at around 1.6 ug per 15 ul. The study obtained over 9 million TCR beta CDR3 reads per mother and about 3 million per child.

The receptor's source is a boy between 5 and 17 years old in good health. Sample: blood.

The CDR3: CASRDRGDTQYF. Here the CDR3 DNA reads TGTGCCAGCAGAGACAGGGGAGATACGCAGTATTTT. This chain connects TRBV6-1 to TRBJ2-3, with 8 bases that match TRBD1. J was trimmed by 5 bases and V by 6 bases; bases with no gene match: 1. The CDR3 runs to 12 residues. From germline, CDR1 is MNHNS and CDR2 SASEGT.